The 4 T cell receptor beta chains presented below share a single source sample, sequenced in a study of chemoradiotherapy in HPV16-positive cancers. Only in-frame clones appear in the TCRdb table, and some are missing; sequencing was by immunoSEQ multiplex PCR. The repertoire includes fewer than 40,000 clones, about 90% of them detected once, and about 3.6% sits in the top ten. The source material was blood, sampled from a patient who underwent chemoradiotherapy. These receptors all stem from a human donor with HPV-associated anogenital cancer.

The CDR3 nucleotides read TGTGCCAGCAGTGACCGTCACCCAACCCAGACCCTTGACGAGCAGTACTTC. This gives the protein CASSDRHPTQTLDEQYF. This chain uses TRBV25-1 with TRBJ2-7, with no clear D. Per germline, CDR1 MGHDK and CDR2 SYGVNS. The CDR3 totals 17 residues. The V and J ends lost 3 bases and 5 bases respectively, with 23 bases between them.

The chain combines TRBV9 with TRBJ1-2; D is uncertain. The CDR3 is 16 residues long. Per the germline V gene, CDR1 is SGDLS and CDR2 is YYNGEE. V lost 1 base and J lost 4, with 17 bases in between. The CDR3 DNA follows: TGTGCCAGCAGCGTAAACGAAACGGGCTACGGCTATGGCTACACCTTC. It codes for CASSVNETGYGYGYTF.

The chain links TRBV29-1 to TRBJ1-1; 7 nucleotides match TRBD1. Germline trimming cut 7 bases from V and 6 bases from J; bases unmatched to any gene: 11. CDR3 length equals 13 residues. CDR1 and CDR2 from the germline V gene are SQVTM and ANQGSEA. The CDR3 region is CSGGGGQVPEAFF. As DNA, the CDR3 is TGCAGCGGGGGAGGAGGACAGGTCCCTGAAGCTTTCTTT.

The chain is built from TRBV15 and TRBJ2-7; D gene uncertain. Germline assignment: CDR1 LNHNV and CDR2 YYDKDF (reference sequence). V lost 0 bases, J lost 5 bases, and 8 bases lay in between. This CDR3 has 13 residues. The CDR3: CATSRDPKHEQYF. CDR3 nucleotide sequence: TGTGCCACCAGCAGAGACCCGAAACACGAGCAGTACTTC.